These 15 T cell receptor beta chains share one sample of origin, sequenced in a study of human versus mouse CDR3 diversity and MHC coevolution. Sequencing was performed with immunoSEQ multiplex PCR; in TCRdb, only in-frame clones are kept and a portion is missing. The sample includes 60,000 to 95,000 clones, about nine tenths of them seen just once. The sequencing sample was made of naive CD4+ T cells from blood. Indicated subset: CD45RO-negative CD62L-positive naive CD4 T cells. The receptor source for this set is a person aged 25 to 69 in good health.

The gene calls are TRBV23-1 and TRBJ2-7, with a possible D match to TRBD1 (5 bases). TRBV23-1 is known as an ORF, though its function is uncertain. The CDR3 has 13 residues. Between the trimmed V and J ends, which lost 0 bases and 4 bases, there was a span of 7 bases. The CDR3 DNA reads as TGCGCCAGCAGTCAATCGGGGCTTTACGAGCAGTACTTC. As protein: CASSQSGLYEQYF.

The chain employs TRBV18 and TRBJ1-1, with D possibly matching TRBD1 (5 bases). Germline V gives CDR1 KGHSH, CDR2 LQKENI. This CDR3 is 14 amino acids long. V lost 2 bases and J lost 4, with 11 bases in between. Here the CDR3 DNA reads TGTGCCAGCTCACCATTGTCAGGGATCACTGAAGCTTTCTTT. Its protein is CASSPLSGITEAFF. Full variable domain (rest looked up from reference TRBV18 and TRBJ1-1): NAGVMQNPRHLVRRRGQEARLRCSPMKGHSHVYWYRQLPEEGLKFMVYLQKENIIDESGMPKERFSAEFPKEGPSILRIQQVVRGDSAAYFCASSPLSGITEAFFGQGTRLTVV.

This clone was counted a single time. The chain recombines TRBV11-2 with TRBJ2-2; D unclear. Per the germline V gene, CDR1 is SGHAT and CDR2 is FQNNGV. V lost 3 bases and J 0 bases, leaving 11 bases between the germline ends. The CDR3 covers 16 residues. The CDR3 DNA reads TGTGCCAGCAGCTTGCGTTCTCTAGCGAACACCGGGGAGCTGTTTTTT. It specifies CASSLRSLANTGELFF.

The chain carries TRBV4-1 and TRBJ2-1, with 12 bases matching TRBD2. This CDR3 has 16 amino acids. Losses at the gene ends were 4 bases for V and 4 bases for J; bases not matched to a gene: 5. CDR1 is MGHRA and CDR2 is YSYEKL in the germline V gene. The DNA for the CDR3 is TGCGCCAGCAGCCGACCTACTAGCGGGAGGTACAATGAGCAGTTCTTC. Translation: CASSRPTSGRYNEQFF.

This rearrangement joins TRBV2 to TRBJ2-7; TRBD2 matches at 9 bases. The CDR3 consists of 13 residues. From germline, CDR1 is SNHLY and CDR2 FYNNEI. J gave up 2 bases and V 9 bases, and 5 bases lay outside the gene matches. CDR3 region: CASEREVAYEQYF. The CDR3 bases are TGTGCCAGTGAGCGGGAGGTGGCCTACGAGCAGTACTTC.

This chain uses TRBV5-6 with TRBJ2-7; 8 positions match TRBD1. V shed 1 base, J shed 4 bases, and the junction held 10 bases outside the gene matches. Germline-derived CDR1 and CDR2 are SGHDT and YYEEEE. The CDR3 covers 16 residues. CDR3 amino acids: CASSLWGGQGAYEQYF. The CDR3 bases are TGTGCCAGCAGCTTGTGGGGCGGTCAGGGGGCGTACGAGCAGTACTTC.

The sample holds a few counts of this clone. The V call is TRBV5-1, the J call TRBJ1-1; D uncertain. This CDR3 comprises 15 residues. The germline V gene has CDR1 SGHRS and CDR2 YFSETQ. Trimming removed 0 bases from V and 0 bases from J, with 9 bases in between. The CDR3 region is CASSLGQRMNTEAFF. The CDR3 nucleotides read TGCGCCAGCAGCTTGGGGCAGCGGATGAACACTGAAGCTTTCTTT.

CDR3 sequence reads: CATWDRGATNEKLFF. The CDR3 bases are TGTGCCACTTGGGACAGGGGAGCAACTAATGAAAAACTGTTTTTT. J is TRBJ1-4 and V is TRBV15, with TRBD1 matching over 10 bases. Germline CDR1 is LNHNV and CDR2 is YYDKDF (reference sequence). V lost 9 bases to trimming and J lost 0 bases; unmatched junction nucleotides: 4. This CDR3 spans 15 amino acids. The full variable domain, in which reference TRBV15 and TRBJ1-4 provide the parts outside the CDR3, is DAMVIQNPRYQVTQFGKPVTLSCSQTLNHNVMYWYQQKSSQAPKLLFHYYDKDFNNEADTPDNFQSRRPNTSFCFLDIRSPGLGDTAMYLCATWDRGATNEKLFFGSGTQLSVL.

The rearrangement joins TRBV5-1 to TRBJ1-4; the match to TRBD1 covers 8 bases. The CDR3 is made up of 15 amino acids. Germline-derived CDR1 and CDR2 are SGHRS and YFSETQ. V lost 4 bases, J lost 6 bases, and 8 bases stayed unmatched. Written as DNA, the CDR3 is TGCGCCAGCAGCCCGGACAGGGTGGCATATGAAAAACTGTTTTTT. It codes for CASSPDRVAYEKLFF. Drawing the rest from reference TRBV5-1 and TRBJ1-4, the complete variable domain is KAGVTQTPRYLIKTRGQQVTLSCSPISGHRSVSWYQQTPGQGLQFLFEYFSETQRNKGNFPGRFSGRQFSNSRSEMNVSTLELGDSALYLCASSPDRVAYEKLFFGSGTQLSVL.

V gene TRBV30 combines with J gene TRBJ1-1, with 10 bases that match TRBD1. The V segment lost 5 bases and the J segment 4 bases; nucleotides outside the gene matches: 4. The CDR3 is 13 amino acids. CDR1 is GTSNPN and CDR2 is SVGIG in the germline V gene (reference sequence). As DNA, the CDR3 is TGTGCCTGGGAGGGACAGGGGTTCACTGAAGCTTTCTTT. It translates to CAWEGQGFTEAFF.

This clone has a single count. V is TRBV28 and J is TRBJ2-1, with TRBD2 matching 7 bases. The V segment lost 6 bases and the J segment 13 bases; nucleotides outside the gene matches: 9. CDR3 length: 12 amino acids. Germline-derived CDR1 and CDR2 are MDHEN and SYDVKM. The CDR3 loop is CASSSPSGLQFF. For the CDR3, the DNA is TGTGCCAGCAGCTCCCCCTCGGGACTACAGTTCTTC.

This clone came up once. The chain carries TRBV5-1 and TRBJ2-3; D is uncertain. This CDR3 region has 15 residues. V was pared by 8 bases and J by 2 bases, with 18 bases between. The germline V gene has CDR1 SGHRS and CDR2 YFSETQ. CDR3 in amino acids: CASTPQAGYTDTQYF. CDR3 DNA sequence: TGCGCCAGTACACCTCAGGCCGGCTACACAGATACGCAGTATTTT.

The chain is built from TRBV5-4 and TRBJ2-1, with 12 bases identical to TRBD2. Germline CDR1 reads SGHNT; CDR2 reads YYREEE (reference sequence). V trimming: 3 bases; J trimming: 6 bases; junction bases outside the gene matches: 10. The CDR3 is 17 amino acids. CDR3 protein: CASSSTSGGYPVNEQFF. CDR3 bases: TGTGCCAGCAGCTCGACTAGCGGGGGATACCCGGTCAATGAGCAGTTCTTC.

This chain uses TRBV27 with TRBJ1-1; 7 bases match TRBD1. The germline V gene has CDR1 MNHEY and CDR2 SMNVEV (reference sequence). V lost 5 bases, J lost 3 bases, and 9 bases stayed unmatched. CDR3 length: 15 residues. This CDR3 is CASSPGTAGYTEAFF. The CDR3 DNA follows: TGTGCCAGCAGTCCCGGGACAGCAGGGTACACTGAAGCTTTCTTT.

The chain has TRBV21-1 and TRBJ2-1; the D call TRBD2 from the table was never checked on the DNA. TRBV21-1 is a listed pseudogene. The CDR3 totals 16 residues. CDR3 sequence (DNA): TGTGCCAGCAGCAAAGCCCCCCACTACCTAAACAATGAGCAGTTCTTC. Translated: CASSKAPHYLNNEQFF.